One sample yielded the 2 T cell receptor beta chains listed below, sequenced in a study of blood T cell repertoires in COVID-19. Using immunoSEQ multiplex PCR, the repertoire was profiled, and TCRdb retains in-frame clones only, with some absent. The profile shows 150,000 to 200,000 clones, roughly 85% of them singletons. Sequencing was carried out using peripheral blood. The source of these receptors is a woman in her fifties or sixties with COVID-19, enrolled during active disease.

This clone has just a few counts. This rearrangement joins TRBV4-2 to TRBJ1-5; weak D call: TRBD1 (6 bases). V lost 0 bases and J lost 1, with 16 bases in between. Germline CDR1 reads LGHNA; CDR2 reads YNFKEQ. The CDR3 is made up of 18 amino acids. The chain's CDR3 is CASSQDQGQGKSNQPQHF. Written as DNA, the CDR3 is TGTGCCAGCAGCCAAGATCAGGGGCAGGGGAAAAGCAATCAGCCCCAGCATTTT.

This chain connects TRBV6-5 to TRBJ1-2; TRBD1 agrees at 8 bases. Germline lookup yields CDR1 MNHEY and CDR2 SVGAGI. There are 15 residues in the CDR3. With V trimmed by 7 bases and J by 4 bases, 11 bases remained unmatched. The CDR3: CASIRRQGQIYGYTF. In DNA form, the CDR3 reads TGTGCCAGCATCCGACGACAGGGGCAGATCTATGGCTACACCTTC.